This T cell receptor beta chain was recovered during a study of graft-versus-host responses after intestinal transplantation. Study in general: After anti-thymocyte globulin induction, recipients took tacrolimus and steroids for three to four years.

Study-wide results and caveats: High graft-versus-host to host-versus-graft clonal ratios were found in allografts of patients who had graft-donor T cell macrochimerism.

Clones were read by immunoSEQ multiplex PCR, and TCRdb kept only the in-frame ones, dropping some. Among more than 5,000 clones listed, about 91% were seen once. As for this clone: Antigen unknown.

Germline V gives CDR1 SEHNR, CDR2 FQNEAQ (reference sequence). J was trimmed by 7 bases and V by 1 base; bases with no gene match: 5. This CDR3 has 15 residues. The clonotype originates from a human patient who received an intestinal transplant, so some T cells may come from the graft donor. This specimen was PBMCs, taken around 82 days after transplant. The V and J genes are TRBV7-9 and TRBJ2-1, with TRBD1 matching 9 bases. The CDR3 DNA reads as TGTGCCAGCAGCTTAGAAGGGACAGGGACAAATGAGCAGTTCTTC. Translation gives CASSLEGTGTNEQFF. Supplemented by reference TRBV7-9 and TRBJ2-1, the full variable domain reads DTGVSQNPRHKITKRGQNVTFRCDPISEHNRLYWYRQTLGQGPEFLTYFQNEAQLEKSRLLSDRFSAERPKGSFSTLEIQRTEQGDSAMYLCASSLEGTGTNEQFFGPGTRLTVL.